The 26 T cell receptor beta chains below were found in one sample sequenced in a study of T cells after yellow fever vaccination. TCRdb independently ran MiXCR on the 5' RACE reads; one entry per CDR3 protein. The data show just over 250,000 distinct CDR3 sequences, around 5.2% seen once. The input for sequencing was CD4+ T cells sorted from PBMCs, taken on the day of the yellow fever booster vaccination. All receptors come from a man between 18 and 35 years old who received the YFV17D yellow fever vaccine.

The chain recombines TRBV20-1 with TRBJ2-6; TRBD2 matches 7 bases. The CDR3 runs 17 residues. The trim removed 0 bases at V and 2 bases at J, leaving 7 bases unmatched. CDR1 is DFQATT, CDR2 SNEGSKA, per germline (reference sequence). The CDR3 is CSARDLGRRAGANVLTF. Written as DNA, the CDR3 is TGCAGTGCTAGAGATCTCGGGAGGAGGGCTGGGGCCAACGTCCTGACTTTC.

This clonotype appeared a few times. CDR3 sequence reads: CATSDSTADNEKLFF. The CDR3 nucleotides read TGTGCCACCAGTGATTCGACAGCAGATAATGAAAAACTGTTTTTT. J is TRBJ1-4 and V is TRBV24-1, with D possibly matching TRBD1 (5 bases). Trimming took 2 bases from V and 4 from J, leaving 10 bases between them. CDR1 and CDR2 (germline): KGHDR, SFDVKD. The CDR3 is made up of 15 amino acids.

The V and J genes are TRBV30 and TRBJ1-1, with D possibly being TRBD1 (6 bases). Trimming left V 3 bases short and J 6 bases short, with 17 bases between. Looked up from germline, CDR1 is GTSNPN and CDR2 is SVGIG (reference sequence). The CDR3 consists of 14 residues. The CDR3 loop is CAWRGTGRLAEAFF. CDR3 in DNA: TGTGCCTGGAGGGGAACAGGGAGATTGGCTGAAGCTTTCTTT.

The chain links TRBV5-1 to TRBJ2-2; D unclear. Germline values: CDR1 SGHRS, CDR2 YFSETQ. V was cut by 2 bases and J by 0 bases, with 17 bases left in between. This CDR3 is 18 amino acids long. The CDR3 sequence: CASSFRGRTYANTGELFF. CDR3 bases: TGCGCCAGCAGCTTCAGAGGCAGGACCTATGCGAACACCGGGGAGCTGTTTTTT.

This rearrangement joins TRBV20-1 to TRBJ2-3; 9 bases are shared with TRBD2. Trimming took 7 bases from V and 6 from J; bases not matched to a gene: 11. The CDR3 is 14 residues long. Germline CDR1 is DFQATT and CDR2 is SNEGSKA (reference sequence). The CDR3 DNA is TGCAGTGGAACTGGCGGGGGGGCATTCGATACGCAGTATTTT. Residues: CSGTGGGAFDTQYF.

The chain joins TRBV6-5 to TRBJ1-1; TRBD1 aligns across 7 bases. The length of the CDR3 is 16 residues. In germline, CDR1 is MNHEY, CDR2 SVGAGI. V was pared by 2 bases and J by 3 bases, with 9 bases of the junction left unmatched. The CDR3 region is CASSYGRGQTYTEAFF. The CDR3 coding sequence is TGTGCCAGCAGTTACGGTAGGGGACAGACGTACACTGAAGCTTTCTTT.

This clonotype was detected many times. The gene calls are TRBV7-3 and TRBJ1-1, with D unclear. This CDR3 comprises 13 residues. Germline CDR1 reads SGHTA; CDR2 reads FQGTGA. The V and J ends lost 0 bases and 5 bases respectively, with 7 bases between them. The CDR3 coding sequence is TGTGCCAGCAGCTTAACGCAGGCAACTGAAGCTTTCTTT. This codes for CASSLTQATEAFF. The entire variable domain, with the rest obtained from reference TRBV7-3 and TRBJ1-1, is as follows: GAGVSQTPSNKVTEKGKYVELRCDPISGHTALYWYRQSLGQGPEFLIYFQGTGAADDSGLPNDRFFAVRPEGSVSTLKIQRTERGDSAVYLCASSLTQATEAFFGQGTRLTVV.

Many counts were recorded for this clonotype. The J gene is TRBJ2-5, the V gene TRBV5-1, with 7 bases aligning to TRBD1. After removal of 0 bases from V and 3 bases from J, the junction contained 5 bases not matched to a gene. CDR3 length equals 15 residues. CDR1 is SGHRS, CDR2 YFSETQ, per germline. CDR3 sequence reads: CASSLEGQIEETQYF. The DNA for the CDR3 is TGCGCCAGCAGCTTGGAGGGACAGATCGAAGAGACCCAGTACTTC.

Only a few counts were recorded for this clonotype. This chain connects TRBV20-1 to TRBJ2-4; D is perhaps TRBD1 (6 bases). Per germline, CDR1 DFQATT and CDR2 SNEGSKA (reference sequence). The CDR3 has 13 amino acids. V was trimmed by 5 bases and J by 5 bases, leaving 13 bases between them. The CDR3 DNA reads TGCAGTGCTCGTACTCACAGGGAAAACATTCAGTACTTC. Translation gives CSARTHRENIQYF.

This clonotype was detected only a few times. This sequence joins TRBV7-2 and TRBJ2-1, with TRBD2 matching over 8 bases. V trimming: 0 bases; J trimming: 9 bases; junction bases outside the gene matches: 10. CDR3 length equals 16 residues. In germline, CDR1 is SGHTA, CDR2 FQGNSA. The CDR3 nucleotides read TGTGCCAGCAGCTTAGCCGGGGGGGGGCGTGTAGGTGAGCAGTTCTTC. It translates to CASSLAGGGRVGEQFF.

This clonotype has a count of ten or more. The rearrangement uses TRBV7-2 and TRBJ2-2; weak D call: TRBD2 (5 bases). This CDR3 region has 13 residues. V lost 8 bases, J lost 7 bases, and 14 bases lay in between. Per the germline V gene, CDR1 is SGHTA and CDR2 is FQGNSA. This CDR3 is CASPRTGNGELFF. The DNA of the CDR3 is TGTGCCAGCCCTCGGACGGGGAACGGGGAGCTGTTTTTT.

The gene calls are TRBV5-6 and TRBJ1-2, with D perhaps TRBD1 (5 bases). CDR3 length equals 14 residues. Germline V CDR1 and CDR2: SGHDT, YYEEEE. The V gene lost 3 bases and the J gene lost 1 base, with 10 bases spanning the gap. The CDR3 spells CASSWFGGNYGYTF. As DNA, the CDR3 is TGTGCCAGCAGCTGGTTTGGGGGTAACTATGGCTACACCTTC.

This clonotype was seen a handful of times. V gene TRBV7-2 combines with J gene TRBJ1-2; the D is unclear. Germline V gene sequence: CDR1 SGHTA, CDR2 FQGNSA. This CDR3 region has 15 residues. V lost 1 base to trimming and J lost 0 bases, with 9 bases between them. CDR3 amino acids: CASSLGPHTNYGYTF. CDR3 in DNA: TGTGCCAGCAGCTTAGGGCCACACACTAACTATGGCTACACCTTC.

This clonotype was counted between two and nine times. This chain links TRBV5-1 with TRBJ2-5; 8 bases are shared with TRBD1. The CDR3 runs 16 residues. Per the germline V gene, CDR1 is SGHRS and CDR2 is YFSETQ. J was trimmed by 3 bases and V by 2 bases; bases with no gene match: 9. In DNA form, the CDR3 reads TGCGCCAGCAGCTTCAGGGGGCGCGGTCGGAAAGAGACCCAGTACTTC. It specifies CASSFRGRGRKETQYF.

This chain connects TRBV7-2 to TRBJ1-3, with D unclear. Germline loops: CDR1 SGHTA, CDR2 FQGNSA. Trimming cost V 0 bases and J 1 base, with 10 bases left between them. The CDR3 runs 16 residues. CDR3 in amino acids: CASSLAPAGSGNTIYF. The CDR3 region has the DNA TGTGCCAGCAGCTTAGCTCCTGCAGGATCTGGAAACACCATATATTTT.

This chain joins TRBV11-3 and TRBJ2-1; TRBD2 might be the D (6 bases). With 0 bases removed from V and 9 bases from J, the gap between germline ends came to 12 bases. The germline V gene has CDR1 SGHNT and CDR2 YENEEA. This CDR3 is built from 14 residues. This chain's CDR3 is CASSLDSVEGEQFF. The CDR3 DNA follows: TGTGCCAGCAGCTTAGATTCCGTGGAGGGTGAGCAGTTCTTC. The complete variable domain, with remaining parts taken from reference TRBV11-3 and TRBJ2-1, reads EAGVVQSPRYKIIEKKQPVAFWCNPISGHNTLYWYLQNLGQGPELLIRYENEEAVDDSQLPKDRFSAERLKGVDSTLKIQPAELGDSAVYLCASSLDSVEGEQFFGPGTRLTVL.

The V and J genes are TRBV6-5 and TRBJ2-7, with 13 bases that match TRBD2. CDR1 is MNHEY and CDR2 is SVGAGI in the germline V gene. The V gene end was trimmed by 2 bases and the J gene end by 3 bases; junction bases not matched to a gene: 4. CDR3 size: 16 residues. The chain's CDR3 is CASSYRRLAGGYEQYF. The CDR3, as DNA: TGTGCCAGCAGTTACCGACGACTAGCGGGGGGCTACGAGCAGTACTTC.

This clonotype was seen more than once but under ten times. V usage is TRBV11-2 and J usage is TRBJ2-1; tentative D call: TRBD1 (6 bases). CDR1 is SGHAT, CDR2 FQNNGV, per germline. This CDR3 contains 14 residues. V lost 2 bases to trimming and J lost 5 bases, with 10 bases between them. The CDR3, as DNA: TGTGCCAGCAGCTTAAATGGACAGAACAATGAGCAGTTCTTC. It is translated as CASSLNGQNNEQFF.

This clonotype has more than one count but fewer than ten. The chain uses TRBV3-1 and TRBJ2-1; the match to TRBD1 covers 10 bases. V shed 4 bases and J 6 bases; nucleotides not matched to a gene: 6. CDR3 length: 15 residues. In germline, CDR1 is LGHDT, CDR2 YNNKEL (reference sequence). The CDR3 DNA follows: TGTGCCAGCAGCCCGTGGACAGGGGGGATCAATGAGCAGTTCTTC. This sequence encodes CASSPWTGGINEQFF.

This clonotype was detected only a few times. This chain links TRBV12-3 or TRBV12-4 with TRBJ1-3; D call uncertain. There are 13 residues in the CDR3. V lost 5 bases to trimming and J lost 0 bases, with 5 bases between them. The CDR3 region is CASSLNSGNTIYF. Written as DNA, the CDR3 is TGTGCCAGCAGTCTCAACTCTGGAAACACCATATATTTT.

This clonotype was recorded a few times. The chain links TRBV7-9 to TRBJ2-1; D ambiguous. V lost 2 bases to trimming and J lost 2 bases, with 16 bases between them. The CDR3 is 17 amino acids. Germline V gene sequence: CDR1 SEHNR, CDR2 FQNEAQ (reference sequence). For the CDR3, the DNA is TGTGCCAGCAGCTTAAGGGCAGGATTCCGCCCCTACAATGAGCAGTTCTTC. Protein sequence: CASSLRAGFRPYNEQFF.

The CDR3 nucleotides read TGCGCCAGCAGGGGGGGGGCGTTTCAGTTCTTC. It codes for CASRGGAFQFF. The chain joins TRBV10-2 to TRBJ2-1; a weak D match, TRBD2 (7 bases). CDR1 and CDR2 from the germline V gene are WSHSY and SAAADI. The CDR3 has 11 amino acids. V dropped 6 bases and J dropped 13 bases, with 13 bases sitting between them.

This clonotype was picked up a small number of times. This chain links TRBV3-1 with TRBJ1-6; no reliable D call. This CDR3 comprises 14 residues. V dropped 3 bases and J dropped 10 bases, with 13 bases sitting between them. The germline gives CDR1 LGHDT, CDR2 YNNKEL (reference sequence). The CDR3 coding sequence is TGTGCCAGCAGCCAGGGCGGCAAGGACTCACCCCTCCACTTT. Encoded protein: CASSQGGKDSPLHF.

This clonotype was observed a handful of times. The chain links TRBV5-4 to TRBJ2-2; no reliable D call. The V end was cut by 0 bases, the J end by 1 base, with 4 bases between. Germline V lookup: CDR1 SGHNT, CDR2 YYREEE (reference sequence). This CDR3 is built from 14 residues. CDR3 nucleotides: TGTGCCAGCAGCTTGGAGAGGAACACCGGGGAGCTGTTTTTT. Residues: CASSLERNTGELFF.

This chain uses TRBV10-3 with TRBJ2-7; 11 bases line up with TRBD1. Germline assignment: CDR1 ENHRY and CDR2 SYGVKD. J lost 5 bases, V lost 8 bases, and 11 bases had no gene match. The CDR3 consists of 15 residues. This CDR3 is CAIGTRDRGLHEQYF. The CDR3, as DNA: TGTGCCATCGGGACCCGGGACAGGGGGTTACACGAGCAGTACTTC.

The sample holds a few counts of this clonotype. CDR3 in amino acids: CASSFRGLHTEAFF. The CDR3 nucleotides are TGTGCCAGCAGTTTCCGGGGGCTACACACTGAAGCTTTCTTT. The gene calls are TRBV6-2 or TRBV6-3 and TRBJ1-1; weak D call: TRBD1 (6 bases). Germline V gene lookup returns CDR1 MNHEY and CDR2 SVGEGT. The CDR3 loop spans 14 amino acids. Between the trimmed V and J ends, which lost 4 bases and 3 bases, there was a span of 12 bases.